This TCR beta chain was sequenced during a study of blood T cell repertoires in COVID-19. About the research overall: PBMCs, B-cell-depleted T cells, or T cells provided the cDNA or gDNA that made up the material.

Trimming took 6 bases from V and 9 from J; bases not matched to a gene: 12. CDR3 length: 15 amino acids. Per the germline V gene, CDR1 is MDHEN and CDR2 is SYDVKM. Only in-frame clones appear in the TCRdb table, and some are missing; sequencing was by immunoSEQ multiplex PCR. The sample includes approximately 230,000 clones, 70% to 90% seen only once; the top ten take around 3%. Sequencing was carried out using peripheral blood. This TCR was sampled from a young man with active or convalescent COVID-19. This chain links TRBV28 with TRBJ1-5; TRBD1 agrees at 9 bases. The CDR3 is CASSVGTGRGLPQHF. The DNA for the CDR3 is TGTGCCAGCAGCGTAGGGACAGGGCGAGGTCTGCCCCAGCATTTT. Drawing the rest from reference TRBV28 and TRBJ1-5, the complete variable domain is DVKVTQSSRYLVKRTGEKVFLECVQDMDHENMFWYRQDPGLGLRLIYFSYDVKMKEKGDIPEGYSVSREKKERFSLILESASTNQTSMYLCASSVGTGRGLPQHFGDGTRLSIL.